The 27 T cell receptor beta chains reported below all come from one sample, sequenced in a study of T cells in Graves' hyperthyroidism and ophthalmopathy. Researchers took RNA transcripts and amplified the TCR beta CDR3 regions from them. A set of HTBI primers served as the primers for a first-round RT-PCR of the TCR CDR3. MiXCR, applied by TCRdb to the multiplex PCR reads, yields one record per CDR3 protein. The repertoire holds a few hundred thousand distinct CDR3 sequences, with under 20% as singletons. The sequencing sample was made of blood. Receptors originate from a young man with Graves' ophthalmopathy.

The chain couples TRBV16 to TRBJ1-1, with 9 bases matching TRBD1. Looked up from germline, CDR1 is KGHSY and CDR2 is FQNENV. After removal of 1 base from V and 4 bases from J, the junction contained 4 bases not matched to a gene. This CDR3 contains 15 residues. CDR3 nucleotides: TGTGCCAGCAGCCAATACAGGGGGCAGGGCACTGAAGCTTTCTTT. Translated, it gives CASSQYRGQGTEAFF.

This clonotype was seen ten or more times. The chain links TRBV11-2 to TRBJ1-5; TRBD1 might be the D (5 bases). The CDR3 length is 16 residues. V was pared by 5 bases and J by 6 bases, with 20 bases between. Germline-derived CDR1 and CDR2 are SGHAT and FQNNGV. The CDR3 DNA is TGTGCCAGCAGCCCTAGTGAATCGCGGGGGAGTCAGCCCCAGCATTTT. Protein: CASSPSESRGSQPQHF. Combining the CDR3 with reference TRBV11-2 and TRBJ1-5 gives the whole variable domain EAGVAQSPRYKIIEKRQSVAFWCNPISGHATLYWYQQILGQGPKLLIQFQNNGVVDDSQLPKDRFSAERLKGVDSTLKIQPAKLEDSAVYLCASSPSESRGSQPQHFGDGTRLSIL.

This clonotype was recorded a few times. The chain's CDR3 is CASSSHAGSPYEQYF. In DNA form, the CDR3 reads TGTGCCAGCAGTTCACACGCAGGGTCTCCTTACGAGCAGTACTTC. The gene calls are TRBV28 and TRBJ2-7, with D perhaps matching TRBD1 (5 bases). Germline loops: CDR1 MDHEN, CDR2 SYDVKM. Trimming stripped 4 bases from V and 4 bases from J, with 17 bases between. This CDR3 is built from 15 residues.

The V call is TRBV6-2 or TRBV6-3, the J call TRBJ2-1; 8 bases agree with TRBD1. This CDR3 contains 14 residues. V shed 4 bases and J 6 bases; nucleotides not matched to a gene: 5. Germline values: CDR1 MNHEY, CDR2 SVGEGT. The CDR3 reads CASSSGQGGNEQFF. CDR3 bases: TGTGCCAGCAGTTCAGGACAGGGAGGCAATGAGCAGTTCTTC.

The V call is TRBV19, the J call TRBJ2-2; no firm D call. Germline V gene data show CDR1 as LNHDA and CDR2 as SQIVND (reference sequence). Trimming left V 6 bases short and J 2 bases short, with 7 bases between. There are 13 residues in the CDR3. The CDR3 protein is CASRGDNTGELFF. The CDR3 nucleotides are TGTGCCAGTAGAGGTGACAACACCGGGGAGCTGTTTTTT.

The chain links TRBV12-3 or TRBV12-4 to TRBJ1-2; D unclear. CDR3 length: 15 amino acids. The V gene lost 6 bases and the J gene lost 1 base, with 15 bases spanning the gap. CDR3 sequence reads: CASRASPGVNYGYTF. The CDR3, as DNA: TGTGCCAGCAGGGCCTCTCCCGGGGTTAACTATGGCTACACCTTC.

The sample holds many counts of this clonotype. The rearrangement uses TRBV3-1 and TRBJ2-3; 12 bases line up with TRBD2. J lost 5 bases, V lost 7 bases, and 7 bases had no gene match. The V gene's germline CDR1 is LGHDT and CDR2 YNNKEL (reference sequence). This CDR3 has 15 residues. CDR3 sequence: CASTQGLAGLDTQYF. CDR3 DNA sequence: TGTGCCAGCACCCAGGGACTAGCGGGTCTAGATACGCAGTATTTT.

The rearrangement joins TRBV24-1 to TRBJ2-5; a weak D match, TRBD2 (5 bases). Trimming cost V 3 bases and J 5 bases, with 18 bases left between them. The CDR3 covers 16 residues. Germline values: CDR1 KGHDR, CDR2 SFDVKD. CDR3 sequence: CATSDGYSDIGETQYF. CDR3 bases: TGTGCCACCAGTGATGGCTATAGCGATATAGGCGAGACCCAGTACTTC.

This chain connects TRBV6-6 to TRBJ2-7; D call uncertain. The germline CDR1 and CDR2 sequences are MNHNY and SVGAGI (reference sequence). There are 14 residues in the CDR3. The V and J ends lost 0 bases and 3 bases respectively, with 9 bases between them. CDR3 loop: CASSYSAYYYEQYF. The CDR3 bases are TGTGCCAGCAGTTACTCAGCCTATTACTACGAGCAGTACTTC.

This clonotype was counted ten times or more. This chain uses TRBV28 with TRBJ1-1; D may be TRBD1 (6 bases). Trimming shortened V by 7 bases and J by 9 bases, and 15 bases separated the two germline ends. CDR3 size: 12 residues. Germline values: CDR1 MDHEN, CDR2 SYDVKM. Here the CDR3 DNA reads TGTGCCAGCAATAGTAGGCAGGGGCAAGCTTTCTTT. It yields the protein CASNSRQGQAFF.

Only a few counts were recorded for this clonotype. This rearrangement joins TRBV9 to TRBJ2-7; 7 bases are shared with TRBD1. This CDR3 region has 15 residues. J was trimmed by 5 bases and V by 0 bases; bases with no gene match: 8. The germline V gene has CDR1 SGDLS and CDR2 YYNGEE. The CDR3 here is CASSVAAGGSDEQYF. CDR3 nucleotides: TGTGCCAGCAGCGTAGCCGCAGGGGGAAGCGACGAGCAGTACTTC.

This clonotype appeared many times. J is TRBJ1-6 and V is TRBV6-1; D call uncertain. The CDR3 loop spans 14 amino acids. V gave up 2 bases and J gave up 6 bases, with 8 bases separating them. Germline V lookup: CDR1 MNHNS, CDR2 SASEGT. The CDR3 loop reads CASSEQISNSPLHF. DNA of the CDR3: TGTGCCAGCAGTGAACAAATCAGTAATTCACCCCTCCACTTT.

The chain employs TRBV28 and TRBJ2-5; 11 positions agree with TRBD2. V was clipped by 2 bases and J by 5 bases; unmatched bases: 10. The length of the CDR3 is 17 residues. The V gene's germline CDR1 is MDHEN and CDR2 SYDVKM. CDR3 DNA: TGTGCCAGCAGTTTACCGGGGAAGTCTAGCGGGGGGGAGACCCAGTACTTC. The encoded protein is CASSLPGKSSGGETQYF.

V is TRBV5-1 and J is TRBJ2-1; a weak D match, TRBD1 (8 bases). The CDR3 has 16 amino acids. Germline-derived CDR1 and CDR2 are SGHRS and YFSETQ. Deletions cut 4 bases from V and 10 bases from J, with 24 bases between. The CDR3 nucleotides are TGCGCCAGCAGCCCACAGGGGGGGGGGGGCCATCAGGAGCAGTTCTTC. This codes for CASSPQGGGGHQEQFF.

This clonotype was detected many times. The chain is built from TRBV10-3 and TRBJ1-2, with 8 bases identical to TRBD1. V gave up 6 bases and J gave up 8 bases; unmatched junction bases: 11. CDR1 ENHRY and CDR2 SYGVKD come from the germline V gene. The CDR3 has 14 residues. Written as DNA, the CDR3 is TGTGCCATCAGCCCGGGACAGGAACCTTGGGGCTACACCTTC. Its protein product is CAISPGQEPWGYTF.

The table lists this clonotype with many counts. The genes are TRBV27 and TRBJ1-5; tentatively, D is TRBD1 (6 bases). Trimming removed 8 bases at V and 9 bases at J, with 20 bases between. From germline, CDR1 is MNHEY and CDR2 SMNVEV (reference sequence). This CDR3 region has 14 residues. CDR3 in DNA: TGTGCCAGCGCAGTTAGCACAGGGCTTGTGCCCCAGCATTTT. Amino acids: CASAVSTGLVPQHF.

This clonotype showed up just a few times. The V gene is TRBV6-1, the J gene TRBJ1-6; D perhaps matches TRBD1 (6 bases). This CDR3 has 13 residues. Germline CDR1 reads MNHNS; CDR2 reads SASEGT. Trimming took off 6 bases at V and 10 bases at J, with 13 bases between the two ends. The DNA for the CDR3 is TGTGCCAGCAGGGACAGCGTTTGGTCACCCCTCCACTTT. Its protein is CASRDSVWSPLHF.

The chain employs TRBV29-1 and TRBJ2-2; D might be TRBD2 (5 bases). The CDR3 spans 14 residues. Per germline, CDR1 SQVTM and CDR2 ANQGSEA. Trimming shortened V by 4 bases and J by 4 bases, and 13 bases separated the two germline ends. The CDR3 sequence is CSVVVGSGTGELFF. CDR3 sequence (DNA): TGCAGCGTTGTGGTAGGAAGCGGCACCGGGGAGCTGTTTTTT.

CDR3 residues: CASSDLTPQFF. CDR3 DNA sequence: TGTGCCAGCAGTGACTTAACCCCACAGTTCTTC. The chain uses TRBV6-1 and TRBJ2-1; D remains unclear. The ends were cut back, 3 bases at V and 13 bases at J, with 10 bases in the middle. Germline V CDR1 and CDR2: MNHNS, SASEGT. The CDR3 runs to 11 residues.

This clonotype came up many times. This chain connects TRBV11-1 to TRBJ2-7, with D maybe TRBD1 (6 bases). Trimming shortened V by 5 bases and J by 2 bases, and 10 bases separated the two germline ends. Per germline, CDR1 SGHAT and CDR2 FQDESV (reference sequence). This CDR3 has 13 amino acids. As DNA, the CDR3 is TGTGCCAGCAGCAAAAGGACAGCCTACGAGCAGTACTTC. It encodes CASSKRTAYEQYF.

This clonotype was seen ten or more times. The gene calls are TRBV28 and TRBJ1-1; 11 bases match TRBD1. The germline V gene has CDR1 MDHEN and CDR2 SYDVKM. This CDR3 has 16 amino acids. The V and J ends lost 5 bases and 5 bases, in that order; junction bases with no gene match: 10. The CDR3 DNA sequence: TGTGCCAGCAGTCCTGGACAGGGGGCTAGAGGAACTGAAGCTTTCTTT. Amino acids: CASSPGQGARGTEAFF.

The chain combines TRBV10-2 with TRBJ2-7, with 7 bases aligning to TRBD1. The CDR3 is made up of 16 amino acids. With V trimmed by 8 bases and J by 6 bases, 19 bases remained unmatched. The germline CDR1 and CDR2 sequences are WSHSY and SAAADI. Here the CDR3 DNA reads TGCGCCAGCTACGCTTTTGGTACAGGGGACGTTGGCGAGCAGTACTTC. Protein product: CASYAFGTGDVGEQYF.

In this sample, this clonotype turned up many times. The genes are TRBV12-3 or TRBV12-4 and TRBJ1-1, with 8 positions matching TRBD1. CDR3 length: 17 residues. J was trimmed by 1 base and V by 5 bases; bases with no gene match: 12. The chain's CDR3 is CASSRSGGQGANTEAFF. CDR3 sequence (DNA): TGTGCCAGCAGTCGATCAGGAGGGCAGGGGGCGAACACTGAAGCTTTCTTT.

This clonotype has a handful of counts. The J gene is TRBJ2-5, the V gene TRBV6-2 or TRBV6-3; the D gene is possibly TRBD1 (6 bases). The CDR3 contains 19 residues. Germline values: CDR1 MNHEY, CDR2 SVGEGT. Trimming took off 6 bases at V and 5 bases at J, with 31 bases between the two ends. The CDR3 region has the DNA TGTGCCAGCAGCAGGTTGGCCTCAGGGGACGCTCGGTTTTGGGAGACCCAGTACTTC. Translating it yields CASSRLASGDARFWETQYF.

This clonotype has a count of ten or more. This rearrangement joins TRBV12-3 or TRBV12-4 to TRBJ2-6; D not resolved. This CDR3 is built from 13 residues. V was trimmed by 6 bases and J by 0 bases, leaving 3 bases between them. The CDR3 nucleotides read TGTGCCAGCAGCCGCTCTGGGGCCAACGTCCTGACTTTC. Translating it yields CASSRSGANVLTF.

This clonotype was picked up many times. The genes are TRBV12-3 or TRBV12-4 and TRBJ2-3, with D perhaps matching TRBD1 (5 bases). V was pared by 5 bases and J by 4 bases, with 13 bases between. The length of the CDR3 is 14 residues. The CDR3 sequence: CASSPRQGSDTQYF. DNA for the CDR3: TGTGCCAGCAGTCCCCGCCAGGGTTCAGATACGCAGTATTTT.

This clonotype was seen ten or more times. The gene calls are TRBV2 and TRBJ1-2; D unclear. V lost 6 bases, J lost 3 bases, and 5 bases lay in between. The length of the CDR3 is 11 residues. CDR1 and CDR2 from the germline V gene are SNHLY and FYNNEI. The CDR3 loop is CASSRDYGYTF. CDR3 in DNA: TGTGCCAGCAGCAGAGACTATGGCTACACCTTC. The full variable domain, its missing parts supplied by reference TRBV2 and TRBJ1-2, is EPEVTQTPSHQVTQMGQEVILRCVPISNHLYFYWYRQILGQKVEFLVSFYNNEISEKSEIFDDQFSVERPDGSNFTLKIRSTKLEDSAMYFCASSRDYGYTFGSGTRLTVV.